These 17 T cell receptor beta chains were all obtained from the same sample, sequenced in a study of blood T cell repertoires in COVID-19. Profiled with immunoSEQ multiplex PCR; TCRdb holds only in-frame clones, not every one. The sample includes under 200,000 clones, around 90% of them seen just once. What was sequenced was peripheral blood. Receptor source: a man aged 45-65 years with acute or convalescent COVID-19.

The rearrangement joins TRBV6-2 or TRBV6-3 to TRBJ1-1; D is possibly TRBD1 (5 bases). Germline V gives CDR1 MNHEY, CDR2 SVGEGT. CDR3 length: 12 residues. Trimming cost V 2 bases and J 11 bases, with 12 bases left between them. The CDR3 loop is CASSYGALHAFF. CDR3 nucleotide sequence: TGTGCCAGCAGTTACGGGGCTTTGCACGCTTTCTTT.

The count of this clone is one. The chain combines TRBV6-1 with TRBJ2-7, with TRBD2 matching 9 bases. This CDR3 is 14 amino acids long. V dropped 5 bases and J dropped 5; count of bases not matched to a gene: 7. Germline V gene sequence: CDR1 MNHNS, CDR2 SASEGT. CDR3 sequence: CASSPFSGSNEQYF. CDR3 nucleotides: TGTGCCAGCAGTCCGTTTAGCGGGAGCAACGAGCAGTACTTC.

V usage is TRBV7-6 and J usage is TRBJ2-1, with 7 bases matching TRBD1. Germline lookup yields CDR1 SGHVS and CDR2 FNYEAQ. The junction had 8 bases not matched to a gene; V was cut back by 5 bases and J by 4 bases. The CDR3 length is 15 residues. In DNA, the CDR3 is TGTGCCAGCAGCACCCGGACAGGTACTTACAATGAGCAGTTCTTC. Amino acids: CASSTRTGTYNEQFF.

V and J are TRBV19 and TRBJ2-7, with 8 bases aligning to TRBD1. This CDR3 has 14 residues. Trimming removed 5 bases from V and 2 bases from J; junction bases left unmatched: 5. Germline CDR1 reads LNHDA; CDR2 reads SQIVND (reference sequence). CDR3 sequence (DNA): TGTGCCAGTAGTTACGGACAGGGACCCTACGAGCAGTACTTC. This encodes CASSYGQGPYEQYF.

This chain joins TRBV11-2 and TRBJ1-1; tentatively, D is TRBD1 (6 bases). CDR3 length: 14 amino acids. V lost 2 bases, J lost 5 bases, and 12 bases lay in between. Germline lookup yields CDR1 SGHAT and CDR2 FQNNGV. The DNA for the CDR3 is TGTGCCAGCAGCTTAAATCTTAGGGGGACTGAAGCTTTCTTT. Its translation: CASSLNLRGTEAFF.

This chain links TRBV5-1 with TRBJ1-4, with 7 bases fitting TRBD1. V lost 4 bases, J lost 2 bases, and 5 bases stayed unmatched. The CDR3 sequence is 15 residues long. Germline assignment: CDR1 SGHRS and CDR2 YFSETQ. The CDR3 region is CASSVRDSTNEKLFF. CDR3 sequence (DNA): TGCGCCAGCAGCGTCAGGGACAGCACTAATGAAAAACTGTTTTTT.

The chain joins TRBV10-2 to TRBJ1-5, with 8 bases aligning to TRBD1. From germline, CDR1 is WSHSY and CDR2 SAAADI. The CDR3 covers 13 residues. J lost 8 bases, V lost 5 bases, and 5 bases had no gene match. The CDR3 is CASSPGGLKPQHF. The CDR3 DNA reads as TGCGCCAGCAGTCCAGGGGGCTTGAAGCCCCAGCATTTT.

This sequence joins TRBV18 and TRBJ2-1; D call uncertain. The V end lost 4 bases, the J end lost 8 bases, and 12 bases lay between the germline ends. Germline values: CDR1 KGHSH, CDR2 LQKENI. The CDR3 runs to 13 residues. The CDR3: CASSLLQEYEQFF. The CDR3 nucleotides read TGTGCCAGCTCACTCCTGCAGGAATATGAGCAGTTCTTC.

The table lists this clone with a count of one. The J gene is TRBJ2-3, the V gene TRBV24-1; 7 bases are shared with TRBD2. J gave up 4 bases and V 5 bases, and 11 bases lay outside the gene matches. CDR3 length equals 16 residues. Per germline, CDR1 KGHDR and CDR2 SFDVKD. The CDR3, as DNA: TGTGCCACCAGTGCCATGGGGGGGGGAGAGCCAGATACGCAGTATTTT. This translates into CATSAMGGGEPDTQYF.

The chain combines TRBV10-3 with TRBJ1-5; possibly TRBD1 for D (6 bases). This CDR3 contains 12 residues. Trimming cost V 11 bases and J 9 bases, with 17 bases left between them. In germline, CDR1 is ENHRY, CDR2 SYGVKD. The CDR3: CAAGDTRGPQHF. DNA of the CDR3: TGTGCCGCCGGGGACACTCGGGGGCCCCAGCATTTT.

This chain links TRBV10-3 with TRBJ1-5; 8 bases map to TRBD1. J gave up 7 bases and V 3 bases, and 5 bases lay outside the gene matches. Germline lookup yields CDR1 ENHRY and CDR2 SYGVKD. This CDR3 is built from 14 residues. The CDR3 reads CAISDQTGEQPQHF. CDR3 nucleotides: TGTGCCATCAGTGACCAGACAGGGGAGCAGCCCCAGCATTTT.

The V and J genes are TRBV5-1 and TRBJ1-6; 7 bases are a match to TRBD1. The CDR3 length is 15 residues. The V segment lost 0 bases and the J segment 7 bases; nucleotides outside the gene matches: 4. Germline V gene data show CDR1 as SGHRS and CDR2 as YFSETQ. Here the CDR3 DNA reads TGCGCCAGCAGCTTGGAGGCAGGGGGGAATTCACCCCTCCACTTT. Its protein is CASSLEAGGNSPLHF.

CDR3 bases: TGTGCCAGCAGTGACAAAACTGGTACCTACGAGCAGTACTTC. Protein sequence: CASSDKTGTYEQYF. The chain recombines TRBV6-1 with TRBJ2-7; D remains ambiguous. CDR3 size: 14 residues. Germline V gene data show CDR1 as MNHNS and CDR2 as SASEGT. V gave up 3 bases and J gave up 2 bases, with 11 bases separating them.

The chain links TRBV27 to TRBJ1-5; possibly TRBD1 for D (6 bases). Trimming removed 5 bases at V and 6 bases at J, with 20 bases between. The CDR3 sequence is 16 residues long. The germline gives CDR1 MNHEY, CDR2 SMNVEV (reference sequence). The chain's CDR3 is CASSATGTLSSQPQHF. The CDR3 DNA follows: TGTGCCAGCAGTGCAACCGGGACACTGTCCAGTCAGCCCCAGCATTTT.

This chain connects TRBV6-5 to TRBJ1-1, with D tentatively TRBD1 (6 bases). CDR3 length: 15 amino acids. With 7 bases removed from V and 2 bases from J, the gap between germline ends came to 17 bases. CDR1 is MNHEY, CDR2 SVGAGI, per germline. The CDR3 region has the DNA TGTGCCAGCACCCAGAGGGGGGGGACTAACACTGAAGCTTTCTTT. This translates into CASTQRGGTNTEAFF.

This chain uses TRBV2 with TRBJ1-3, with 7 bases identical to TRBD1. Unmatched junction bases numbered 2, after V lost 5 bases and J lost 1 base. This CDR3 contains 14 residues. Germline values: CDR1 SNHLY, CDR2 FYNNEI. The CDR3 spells CASSPTGSGNTIYF. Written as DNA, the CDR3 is TGTGCCAGCAGTCCGACAGGGTCTGGAAACACCATATATTTT.

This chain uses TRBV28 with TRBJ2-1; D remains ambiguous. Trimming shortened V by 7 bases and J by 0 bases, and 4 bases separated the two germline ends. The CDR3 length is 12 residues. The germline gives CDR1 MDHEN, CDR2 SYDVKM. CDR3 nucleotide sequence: TGTGCCAGCACAGGCTCCTACAATGAGCAGTTCTTC. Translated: CASTGSYNEQFF.